The present TCR beta chain was sequenced within a study of regulatory T cells in long-lasting Graves disease. On the study more broadly: Graves' patients (newly diagnosed) had been on antithyroid drugs under 3 months.

The TCR beta library used iRepertoire HTBI primers with Arm-PCR amplification of CDR3. Each CDR3 protein is one row after TCRdb ran MiXCR on the multiplex PCR reads. The data show 400,000 to 550,000 distinct CDR3 sequences, just under 15% seen once. As to time point: newly diagnosed GD, antithyroid drugs for less than 3 months. Extracted PBMC RNA gave rise to the TCR library. The CDR3 covers 12 residues. Looked up from germline, CDR1 is DFQATT and CDR2 is SNEGSKA (reference sequence). With 6 bases clipped from V and 6 bases from J, the junction kept 3 bases outside the gene matches. These same records also appear under a second study, on T cells in Graves' hyperthyroidism and ophthalmopathy. As reported in that work: Stable hyperthyroidism: no ophthalmopathy progression over 18 months of follow-up. TCR CDR3 regions were first amplified by RT-PCR with HTBI primers.

This rearrangement joins TRBV20-1 to TRBJ1-4; 8 bases map to TRBD1. The clonotype was recovered from a woman under 40 with Graves disease. Source: peripheral blood mononuclear cells (PBMCs), taken at new diagnosis, from a patient treated with antithyroid drugs. The CDR3 DNA sequence: TGCAGTGCCCCGGACAGGGATGAAAAACTGTTTTTT. The encoded protein is CSAPDRDEKLFF.